Listed below are T cell receptor beta chains from one sample, sequenced in a study of Ad26.COV2.S vaccination and SARS-CoV-2 variants. Produced via immunoSEQ multiplex PCR; TCRdb's table is partial and in-frame only. The repertoire holds roughly 380,000 clones, with 85% to 90% as singletons. Specimen: peripheral blood, collected in a trial of Ad26.COV2.S vaccine versus placebo. These receptors all stem from a person aged 18-60 years who received the Ad26.COV2.S COVID-19 vaccine or a placebo. CDR3s include the opening cysteine and the closing phenylalanine or tryptophan. Fields, in order: V gene, J gene, clone size, D gene, CDR3 DNA, CDR3 protein. D genes are given only for firm matches. Expanded clones are given a class, and other clones once, few, many or no size at all.

TRBV3-1/TRBV3-2	TRBJ2-5	.	TRBD2	TGTGCCAGCAGCCAAAGTTGGGCTAGCGGGGTACAAGAGACCCAGTACTTC	CASSQSWASGVQETQYF
TRBV10-3	TRBJ2-7	.	.	TGTGCCATCAGTGAGGCGGGCTCTAGCAGGAACGAGCAGTACTTC	CAISEAGSSRNEQYF
TRBV7-2	TRBJ2-5	.	.	TGTGCCAGCAGCTTAGTTCCGACTAGGGTAGAGACCCAGTACTTC	CASSLVPTRVETQYF
TRBV25-1	TRBJ2-7	.	.	TGTGCCGGAAACACCTACGAGCAGTACTTC	CAGNTYEQYF
TRBV7-2	TRBJ1-2	.	.	TGTGCCAGCAGCTTAGGACAGGGCTACACCTTC	CASSLGQGYTF
TRBV10-2	TRBJ1-1	.	.	TGCGCCAGCAAAGGGGATTTGAACACTGAAGCTTTCTTT	CASKGDLNTEAFF
TRBV11-2	TRBJ2-5	.	.	TGTGCCAGCAGCAGACTACAGGGCTGGGGCGAGACCCAGTACTTC	CASSRLQGWGETQYF
TRBV3-1/TRBV3-2	TRBJ2-4	few	TRBD2	TGTGCCAGCAGCTGTCGACTAGCGGTTCTAGCCAAAAACATTCAGTACTTC	CASSCRLAVLAKNIQYF
TRBV2	TRBJ1-2	.	.	TGTGCCAGCAGTGAATGGGGATCGGGTGGCTACACCTTC	CASSEWGSGGYTF
TRBV4-3	TRBJ1-3	once	.	TGCGCCAGCAGCCAGTCAGGGGCCTCTGGAAACACCATATATTTT	CASSQSGASGNTIYF
TRBV2	TRBJ2-1	.	.	TGTGCCAGCAGGGGACCCTCGGGCAAGTTCTTC	CASRGPSGKFF
TRBV30	TRBJ2-2	.	TRBD2	TGTGCCTGGACGGCGGGGGGCATGAACACCGGGGAGCTGTTTTTT	CAWTAGGMNTGELFF
TRBV2	TRBJ1-1	.	TRBD1	TGTGCCAGCACCCAGGGGGCGGGAACGGCTTTCTTT	CASTQGAGTAFF
TRBV28	TRBJ1-2	.	.	TGTGCCAGCAGTCTCGCCCCCAGGATAGGGGGCTACACCTTC	CASSLAPRIGGYTF
TRBV7-2	TRBJ1-1	few	.	TGTGCCAGCAGCCTCCAGGGGACACTCAACACTGAAGCTTTCTTT	CASSLQGTLNTEAFF
TRBV3-1/TRBV3-2	TRBJ1-5	.	TRBD1	TGTGCCAGCAGCCAGCCCAGGGGGTCCCTCGGAAGGAGTCAGCCCCAGCATTTT	CASSQPRGSLGRSQPQHF
TRBV6-5	TRBJ1-2	.	TRBD1	TGTGCCAGCAGTTCCATCAGGGGGAGTCACTATGGCTACACCTTC	CASSSIRGSHYGYTF
TRBV28	TRBJ1-2	.	TRBD1	TGTGCCAGCAGTTTCGTGGGACAGGGTTCTATCAATGGCTACACCTTC	CASSFVGQGSINGYTF
TRBV7-2	TRBJ2-2	.	TRBD1	TGTGCCAGCAGCTTCGCCGGGACAGGGGGCGCCGGCGGGGAGCTGTTTTTT	CASSFAGTGGAGGELFF
TRBV5-1	TRBJ1-6	.	.	TGCGCCAGCAGCCTCCAGGTGGATTCACCCCTCCACTTT	CASSLQVDSPLHF
TRBV7-3	TRBJ2-1	.	TRBD2	TGTGCCAGCGCTGAGGGAGCGGGGCCACTCAATGAGCAGTTCTTC	CASAEGAGPLNEQFF
TRBV27	TRBJ2-7	.	TRBD1	TGTGCCAGCAGTCACGGGACAGGCGAGCAGTACTTC	CASSHGTGEQYF
TRBV2	TRBJ1-5	.	.	TGTGCCAGCACTGACTCGACATCTACAAGAGGACCCCAGCATTTT	CASTDSTSTRGPQHF
TRBV30	TRBJ1-6	few	TRBD1	TGTGCCTGGACGGGACAGGGTAATTCACCCCTCCACTTT	CAWTGQGNSPLHF
TRBV14	TRBJ2-7	.	.	TGTGCCAGCAGCCGTGACAGGTGGGAGACCTCCGAGCAGTACTTC	CASSRDRWETSEQYF
TRBV3-1/TRBV3-2	TRBJ2-3	.	.	TGTGCCAGCAGCCTCATGGTTCGGGCTAGCACAGATACGCAGTATTTT	CASSLMVRASTDTQYF
TRBV9	TRBJ1-6	.	.	TGTGCCAGCAGCGTAGGAGGTTCACCCCTCCACTTT	CASSVGGSPLHF
TRBV15	TRBJ1-5	.	TRBD1	TGTGCCACCAGCAGTCAGGGGGCCCACAATCAGCCCCAGCATTTT	CATSSQGAHNQPQHF
TRBV9	TRBJ2-3	.	TRBD2	TGTGCCAGCAGCGTCGTGGGCGGGGGGAGCACAGATACGCAGTATTTT	CASSVVGGGSTDTQYF
TRBV7-9	TRBJ2-1	.	TRBD1	TGTGCCAGCACCTGGACAGGGCAGGGGGATGAGCAGTTCTTC	CASTWTGQGDEQFF
TRBV4-3	TRBJ1-6	.	.	TGCGCCAGCAGCCAGGGCGTGGGCAGCAATTCACCCCTCCACTTT	CASSQGVGSNSPLHF
TRBV6-5	TRBJ1-5	.	.	TGTGCCAGCAGTTACCGGCAGACTTCCAATCAGCCCCAGCATTTT	CASSYRQTSNQPQHF
TRBV7-2	TRBJ1-2	few	.	TGTGCCAGCAGCTCGCGGAGCCGGAACGATGGCTACACCTTC	CASSSRSRNDGYTF